Below, one T cell receptor beta chain is given with its context. Antigen: not known. The data derive from a study of CD8+CD57+ T cells in acquired aplastic anemia. Across the study: DNA from sorted CD4+ and CD8+ cells averaged roughly 3.4 ug.

Per germline, CDR1 KGHDR and CDR2 SFDVKD. The length of the CDR3 is 15 residues. The V end lost 4 bases, the J end lost 0 bases, and 12 bases lay between the germline ends. TCR beta VDJ and CDR3 were profiled, and genomic DNA was the template. From the reads, TCRdb called clonotypes with MiXCR, one entry per CDR3 protein. The sample shows about 190,000 distinct CDR3 sequences, over 60% of them seen only once. Whole-study findings and limits: CD8+ Simpson's diversity did not differ significantly between patients and controls. Patients and controls shared 25 to 30 CD8+ CDR3 sequences.

The TCR sequence derives from a human donor with severe aplastic anemia or a healthy control (not recorded which). The chain has TRBV24-1 and TRBJ2-7; D remains unclear. The sample was sorted CD4+, CD8+, or CD8+CD57+ T cells (not recorded which) from PBMCs. The CDR3: CATSDQTRPSYEQYF. CDR3 DNA: TGTGCCACCAGTGACCAAACTCGGCCCTCCTACGAGCAGTACTTC.